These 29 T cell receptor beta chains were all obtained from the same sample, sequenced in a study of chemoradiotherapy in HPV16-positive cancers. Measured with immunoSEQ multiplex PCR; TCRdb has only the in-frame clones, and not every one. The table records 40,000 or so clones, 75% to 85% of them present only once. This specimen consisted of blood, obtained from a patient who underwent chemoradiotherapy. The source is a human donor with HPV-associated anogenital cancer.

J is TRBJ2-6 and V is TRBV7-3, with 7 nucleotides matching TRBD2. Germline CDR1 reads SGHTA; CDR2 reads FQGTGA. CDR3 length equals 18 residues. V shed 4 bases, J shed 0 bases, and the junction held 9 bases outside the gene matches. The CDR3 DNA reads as TGTGCCAGCAGCTCCGGGAGGACGGAGGACTCTGGGGCCAACGTCCTGACTTTC. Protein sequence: CASSSGRTEDSGANVLTF. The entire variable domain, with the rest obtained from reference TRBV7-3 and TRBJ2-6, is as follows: GAGVSQTPSNKVTEKGKYVELRCDPISGHTALYWYRQSLGQGPEFLIYFQGTGAADDSGLPNDRFFAVRPEGSVSTLKIQRTERGDSAVYLCASSSGRTEDSGANVLTFGAGSRLTVL.

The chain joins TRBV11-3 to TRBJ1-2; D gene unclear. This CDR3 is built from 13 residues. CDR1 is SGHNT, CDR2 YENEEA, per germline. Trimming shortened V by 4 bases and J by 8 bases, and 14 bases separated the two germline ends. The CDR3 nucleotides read TGTGCCAGCAGCTCCAGATCCGGTACGGGCTACACCTTC. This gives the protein CASSSRSGTGYTF.

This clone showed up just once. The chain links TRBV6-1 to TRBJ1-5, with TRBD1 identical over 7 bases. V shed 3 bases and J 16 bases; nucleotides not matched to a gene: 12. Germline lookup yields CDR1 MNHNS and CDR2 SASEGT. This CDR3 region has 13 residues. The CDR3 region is CASSDGQQGPGHF. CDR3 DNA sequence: TGTGCCAGCAGTGACGGTCAACAGGGGCCCGGTCATTTT.

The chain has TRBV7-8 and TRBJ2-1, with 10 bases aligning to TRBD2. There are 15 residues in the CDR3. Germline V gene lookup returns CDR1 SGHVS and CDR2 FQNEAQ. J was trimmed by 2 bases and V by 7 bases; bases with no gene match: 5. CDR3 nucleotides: TGTGCCAGCAAAGAAGCGGGGGGGCCCTACAATGAGCAGTTCTTC. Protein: CASKEAGGPYNEQFF.

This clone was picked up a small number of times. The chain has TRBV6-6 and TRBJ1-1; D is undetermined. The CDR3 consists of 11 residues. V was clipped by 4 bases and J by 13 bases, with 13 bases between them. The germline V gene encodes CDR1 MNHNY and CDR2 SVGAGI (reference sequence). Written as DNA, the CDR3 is TGTGCCAGCAGTTTGGGCTATGATGGTTTCTTT. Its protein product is CASSLGYDGFF.

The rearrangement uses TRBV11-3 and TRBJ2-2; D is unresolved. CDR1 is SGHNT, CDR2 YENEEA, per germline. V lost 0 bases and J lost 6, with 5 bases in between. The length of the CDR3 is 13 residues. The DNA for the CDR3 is TGTGCCAGCAGCTTAGATCCCCCCGGGGAGCTGTTTTTT. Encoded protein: CASSLDPPGELFF. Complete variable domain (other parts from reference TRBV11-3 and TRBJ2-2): EAGVVQSPRYKIIEKKQPVAFWCNPISGHNTLYWYLQNLGQGPELLIRYENEEAVDDSQLPKDRFSAERLKGVDSTLKIQPAELGDSAVYLCASSLDPPGELFFGEGSRLTVL.

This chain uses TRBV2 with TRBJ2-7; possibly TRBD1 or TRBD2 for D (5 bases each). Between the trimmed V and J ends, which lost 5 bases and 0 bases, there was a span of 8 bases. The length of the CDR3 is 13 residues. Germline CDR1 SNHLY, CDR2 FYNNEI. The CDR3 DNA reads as TGTGCCAGCAGTTCAGGGAGCTCCTACGAGCAGTACTTC. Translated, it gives CASSSGSSYEQYF.

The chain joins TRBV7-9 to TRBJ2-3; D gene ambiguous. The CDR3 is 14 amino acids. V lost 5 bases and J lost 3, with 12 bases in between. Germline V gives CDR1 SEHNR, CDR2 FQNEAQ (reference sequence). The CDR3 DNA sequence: TGTGCCAGCAGCCCCACTGGTGGGACAGATACGCAGTATTTT. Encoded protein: CASSPTGGTDTQYF.

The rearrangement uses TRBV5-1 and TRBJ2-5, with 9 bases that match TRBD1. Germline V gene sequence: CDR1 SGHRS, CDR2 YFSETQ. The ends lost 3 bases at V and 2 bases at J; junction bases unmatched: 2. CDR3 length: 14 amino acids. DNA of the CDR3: TGCGCCAGCAGCTGGACAGGGGTTCAAGAGACCCAGTACTTC. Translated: CASSWTGVQETQYF.

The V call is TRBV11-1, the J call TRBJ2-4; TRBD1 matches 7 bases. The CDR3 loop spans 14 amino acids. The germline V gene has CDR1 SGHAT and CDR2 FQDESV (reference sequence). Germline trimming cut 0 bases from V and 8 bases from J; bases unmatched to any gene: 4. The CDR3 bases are TGTGCCAGCAGCTTAGCACAGGGGACGGACATTCAGTACTTC. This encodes CASSLAQGTDIQYF. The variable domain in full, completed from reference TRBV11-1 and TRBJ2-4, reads EAEVAQSPRYKITEKSQAVAFWCDPISGHATLYWYRQILGQGPELLVQFQDESVVDDSQLPKDRFSAERLKGVDSTLKIQPAELGDSAMYLCASSLAQGTDIQYFGAGTRLSVL.

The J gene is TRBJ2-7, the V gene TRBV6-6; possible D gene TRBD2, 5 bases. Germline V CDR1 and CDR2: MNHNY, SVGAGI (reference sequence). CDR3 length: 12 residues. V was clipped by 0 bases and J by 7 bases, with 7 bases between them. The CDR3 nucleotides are TGTGCCAGCAGTTACTCCCCGGGAGAGCAGTACTTC. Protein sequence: CASSYSPGEQYF.

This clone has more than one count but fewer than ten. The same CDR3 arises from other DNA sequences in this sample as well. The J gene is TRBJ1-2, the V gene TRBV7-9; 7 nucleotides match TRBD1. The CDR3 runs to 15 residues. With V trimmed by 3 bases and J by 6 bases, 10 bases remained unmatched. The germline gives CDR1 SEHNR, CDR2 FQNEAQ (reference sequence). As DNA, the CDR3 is TGTGCCAGCAGCTTGGAGACAGGGAGAAGTGATGGCTACACCTTC. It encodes CASSLETGRSDGYTF.

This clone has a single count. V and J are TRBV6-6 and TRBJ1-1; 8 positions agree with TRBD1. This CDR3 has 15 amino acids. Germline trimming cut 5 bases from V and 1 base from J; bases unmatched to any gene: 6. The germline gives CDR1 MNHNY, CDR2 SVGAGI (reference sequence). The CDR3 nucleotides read TGTGCCAGCAGTCCTCCCGGGACAGGGAACACTGAAGCTTTCTTT. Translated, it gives CASSPPGTGNTEAFF.

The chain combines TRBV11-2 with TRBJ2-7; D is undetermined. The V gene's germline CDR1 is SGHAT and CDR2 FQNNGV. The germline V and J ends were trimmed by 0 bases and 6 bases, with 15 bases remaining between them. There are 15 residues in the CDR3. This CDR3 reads CASSLDSVVLSEQYF. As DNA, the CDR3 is TGTGCCAGCAGCTTAGATTCCGTTGTCTTGTCCGAGCAGTACTTC.

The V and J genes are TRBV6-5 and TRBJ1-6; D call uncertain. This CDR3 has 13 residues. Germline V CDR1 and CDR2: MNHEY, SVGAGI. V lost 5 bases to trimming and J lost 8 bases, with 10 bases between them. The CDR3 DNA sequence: TGTGCCAGCAGTAGGACGGGAGATTCACCCCTCCACTTT. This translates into CASSRTGDSPLHF.

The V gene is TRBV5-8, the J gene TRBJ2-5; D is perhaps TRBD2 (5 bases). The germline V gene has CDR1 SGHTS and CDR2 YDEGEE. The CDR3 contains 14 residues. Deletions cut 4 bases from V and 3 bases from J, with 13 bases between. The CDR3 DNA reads TGTGCCAGCAGCCCGTTTTTCGGGGAAGAGACCCAGTACTTC. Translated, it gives CASSPFFGEETQYF.

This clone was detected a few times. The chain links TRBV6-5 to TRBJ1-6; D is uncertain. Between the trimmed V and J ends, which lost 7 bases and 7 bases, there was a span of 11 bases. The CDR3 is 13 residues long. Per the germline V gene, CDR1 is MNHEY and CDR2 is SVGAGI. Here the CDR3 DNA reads TGTGCCAGCACGCGGGGAGGAAATTCACCCCTCCACTTT. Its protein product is CASTRGGNSPLHF.

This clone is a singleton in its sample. The CDR3 reads CSVGQDEQFF. CDR3 nucleotides: TGCAGCGTTGGTCAGGATGAGCAGTTCTTC. The J gene is TRBJ2-1, the V gene TRBV29-1; D gene uncertain. This CDR3 spans 10 amino acids. V lost 4 bases and J lost 8, with 6 bases in between. Germline CDR1 reads SQVTM; CDR2 reads ANQGSEA.

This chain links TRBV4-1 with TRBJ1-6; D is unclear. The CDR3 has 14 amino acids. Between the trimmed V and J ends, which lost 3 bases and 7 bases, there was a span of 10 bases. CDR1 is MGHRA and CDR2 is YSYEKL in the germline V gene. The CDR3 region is CASSQGVVNSPLHF. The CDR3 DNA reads TGCGCCAGCAGCCAGGGAGTAGTGAATTCACCCCTCCACTTT.

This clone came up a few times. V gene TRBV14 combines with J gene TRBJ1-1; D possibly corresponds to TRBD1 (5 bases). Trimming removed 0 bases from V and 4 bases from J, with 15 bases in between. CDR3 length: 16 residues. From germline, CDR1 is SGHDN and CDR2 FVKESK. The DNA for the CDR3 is TGTGCCAGCAGCCAAGATTTATTGAGGGGCGGCACTGAAGCTTTCTTT. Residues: CASSQDLLRGGTEAFF.

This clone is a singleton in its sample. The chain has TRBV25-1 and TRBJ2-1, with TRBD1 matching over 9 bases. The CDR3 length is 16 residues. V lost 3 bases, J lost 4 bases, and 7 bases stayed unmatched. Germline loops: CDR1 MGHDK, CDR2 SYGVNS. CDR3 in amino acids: CASSDPGTGSYNEQFF. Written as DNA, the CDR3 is TGTGCCAGCAGTGACCCCGGGACAGGGAGTTACAATGAGCAGTTCTTC. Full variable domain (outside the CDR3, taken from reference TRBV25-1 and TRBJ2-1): EADIYQTPRYLVIGTGKKITLECSQTMGHDKMYWYQQDPGMELHLIHYSYGVNSTEKGDLSSESTVSRIRTEHFPLTLESARPSHTSQYLCASSDPGTGSYNEQFFGPGTRLTVL.

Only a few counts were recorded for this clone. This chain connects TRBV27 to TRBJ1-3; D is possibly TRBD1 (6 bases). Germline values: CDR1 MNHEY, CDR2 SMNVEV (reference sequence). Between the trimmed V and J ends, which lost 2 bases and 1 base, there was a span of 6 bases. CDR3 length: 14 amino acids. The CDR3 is CASSLQGSGNTIYF. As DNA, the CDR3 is TGTGCCAGCAGTTTACAGGGGTCTGGAAACACCATATATTTT.

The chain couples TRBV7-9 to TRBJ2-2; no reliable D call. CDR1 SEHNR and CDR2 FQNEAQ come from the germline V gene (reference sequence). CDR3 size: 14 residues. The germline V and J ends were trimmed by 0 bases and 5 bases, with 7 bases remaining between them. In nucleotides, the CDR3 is TGTGCCAGCAGCTTAGCGGGGAATACCGGGGAGCTGTTTTTT. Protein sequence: CASSLAGNTGELFF.

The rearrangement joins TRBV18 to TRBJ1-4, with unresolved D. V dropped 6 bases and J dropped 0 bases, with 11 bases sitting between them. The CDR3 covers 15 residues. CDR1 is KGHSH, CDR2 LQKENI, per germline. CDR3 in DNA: TGTGCCAGCTCCTTCGACGGCGCAACTAATGAAAAACTGTTTTTT. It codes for CASSFDGATNEKLFF.

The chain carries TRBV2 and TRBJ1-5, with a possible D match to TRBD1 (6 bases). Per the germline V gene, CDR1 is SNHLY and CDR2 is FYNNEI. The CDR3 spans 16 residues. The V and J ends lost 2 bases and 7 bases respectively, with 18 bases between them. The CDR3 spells CASSERVTGDGQPQHF. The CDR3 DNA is TGTGCCAGCAGTGAAAGAGTGACAGGAGACGGACAGCCCCAGCATTTT.

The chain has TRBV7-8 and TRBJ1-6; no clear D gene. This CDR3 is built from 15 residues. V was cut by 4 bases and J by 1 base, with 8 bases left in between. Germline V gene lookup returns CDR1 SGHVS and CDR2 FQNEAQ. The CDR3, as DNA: TGTGCCAGCAGCTCGTCGGGATCCTATAATTCACCCCTCCACTTT. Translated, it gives CASSSSGSYNSPLHF. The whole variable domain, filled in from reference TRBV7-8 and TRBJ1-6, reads GAGVSQSPRYKVAKRGQDVALRCDPISGHVSLFWYQQALGQGPEFLTYFQNEAQLDKSGLPSDRFFAERPEGSVSTLKIQRTQQEDSAVYLCASSSSGSYNSPLHFGNGTRLTVT.

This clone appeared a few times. The CDR3 loop is CASSMGTNYGYTF. CDR3 nucleotides: TGTGCCAGCAGCATGGGCACTAACTATGGCTACACCTTC. The chain uses TRBV7-9 and TRBJ1-2; D remains ambiguous. Germline assignment: CDR1 SEHNR and CDR2 FQNEAQ (reference sequence). The CDR3 sequence is 13 residues long. V was cut by 5 bases and J by 0 bases, with 7 bases left in between. Full variable domain (rest looked up from reference TRBV7-9 and TRBJ1-2): DTGVSQNPRHKITKRGQNVTFRCDPISEHNRLYWYRQTLGQGPEFLTYFQNEAQLEKSRLLSDRFSAERPKGSFSTLEIQRTEQGDSAMYLCASSMGTNYGYTFGSGTRLTVV.

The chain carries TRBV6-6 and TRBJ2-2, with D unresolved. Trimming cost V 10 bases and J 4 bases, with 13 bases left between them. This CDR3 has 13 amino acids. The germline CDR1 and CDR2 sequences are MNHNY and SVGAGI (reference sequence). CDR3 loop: CATTTRRTGELFF. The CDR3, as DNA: TGTGCCACGACGACACGACGCACCGGGGAGCTGTTTTTT.

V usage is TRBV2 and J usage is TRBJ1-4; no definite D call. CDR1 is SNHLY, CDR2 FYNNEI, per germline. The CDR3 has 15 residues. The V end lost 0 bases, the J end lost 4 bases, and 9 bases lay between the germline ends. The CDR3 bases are TGTGCCAGCAGTGAAGCTCGAGCTTTTAATGAAAAACTGTTTTTT. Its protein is CASSEARAFNEKLFF.